One sample yielded the 12 T cell receptor beta chains listed below, sequenced in a study of cytomegalovirus exposure and HLA in healthy donors. The PCR contained 60 Vbeta and 13 Jbeta primers. Clones were read by immunoSEQ multiplex PCR, and TCRdb kept only the in-frame ones, dropping some. The table lists approximately 170,000 clones, 68% of them singletons. The sequencing input was PBMCs. The receptors were gathered from a man aged 45 to 65 in good health and CMV-seronegative.

The chain carries TRBV27 and TRBJ1-1; D perhaps matches TRBD1 (5 bases). Germline V CDR1 and CDR2: MNHEY, SMNVEV (reference sequence). V was clipped by 0 bases and J by 3 bases, with 8 bases between them. The CDR3 loop spans 14 amino acids. CDR3 nucleotide sequence: TGTGCCAGCAGTTTATCGAAGGGGTACACTGAAGCTTTCTTT. Its protein is CASSLSKGYTEAFF.

As DNA, the CDR3 is TGTGCCAGCAGCTTAGCTAGACAGGGCACCACTGAAGCTTTCTTT. Its translation: CASSLARQGTTEAFF. The chain combines TRBV7-9 with TRBJ1-1, with 7 nucleotides matching TRBD1. The CDR3 loop spans 15 amino acids. V was pared by 0 bases and J by 4 bases, with 5 bases of the junction left unmatched. Germline lookup yields CDR1 SEHNR and CDR2 FQNEAQ (reference sequence). The entire variable domain, with the rest obtained from reference TRBV7-9 and TRBJ1-1, is as follows: DTGVSQNPRHKITKRGQNVTFRCDPISEHNRLYWYRQTLGQGPEFLTYFQNEAQLEKSRLLSDRFSAERPKGSFSTLEIQRTEQGDSAMYLCASSLARQGTTEAFFGQGTRLTVV.

This clone was counted between two and nine times. V is TRBV27 and J is TRBJ2-2; 8 bases fit TRBD1. The CDR3 has 16 amino acids. Trimming at V came to 5 bases and at J to 5 bases, leaving 10 bases not matched to a gene. CDR1 and CDR2 from the germline V gene are MNHEY and SMNVEV (reference sequence). The CDR3 DNA reads as TGTGCCAGCAGTACTCGGACAGGGTTGTTGACCGGGGAGCTGTTTTTT. This translates into CASSTRTGLLTGELFF.

This chain links TRBV7-6 with TRBJ2-7; tentative D call: TRBD2 (6 bases). The CDR3 has 15 residues. Trimming shortened V by 2 bases and J by 2 bases, and 13 bases separated the two germline ends. Germline V lookup: CDR1 SGHVS, CDR2 FNYEAQ. CDR3 loop: CASSLPGTGAYEQYF. CDR3 coding DNA: TGTGCCAGCAGCTTACCCGGGACGGGGGCCTACGAGCAGTACTTC.

V is TRBV5-6 and J is TRBJ2-1, with TRBD2 matching over 8 bases. Germline CDR1 SGHDT, CDR2 YYEEEE. The CDR3 totals 15 residues. V shed 4 bases, J shed 8 bases, and the junction held 11 bases outside the gene matches. The CDR3 here is CASSPLPGGSDEQFF. The CDR3 bases are TGTGCCAGCAGCCCGTTACCGGGGGGGTCGGATGAGCAGTTCTTC.

This chain connects TRBV5-1 to TRBJ2-5; 8 nucleotides line up with TRBD1. Unmatched junction bases numbered 6, after V lost 0 bases and J lost 5 bases. Germline CDR1 SGHRS, CDR2 YFSETQ. The CDR3 has 15 residues. CDR3 region: CASSLEGNRGETQYF. Here the CDR3 DNA reads TGCGCCAGCAGCTTGGAGGGGAACAGGGGGGAGACCCAGTACTTC.

The rearrangement links TRBV5-1 to TRBJ1-1; D gene unclear. The V end was cut by 4 bases, the J end by 2 bases, with 9 bases between. Per germline, CDR1 SGHRS and CDR2 YFSETQ. The CDR3 extends over 13 amino acids. Here the CDR3 reads CASSMTRNTEAFF. CDR3 coding DNA: TGCGCCAGCAGCATGACAAGAAACACTGAAGCTTTCTTT.

The chain combines TRBV5-6 with TRBJ1-2; D gene ambiguous. The CDR3 has 14 amino acids. Between the trimmed V and J ends, which lost 3 bases and 8 bases, there was a span of 17 bases. The V gene's germline CDR1 is SGHDT and CDR2 YYEEEE. CDR3 loop: CASSSYGVPRGYTF. In DNA form, the CDR3 reads TGTGCCAGCAGCTCCTACGGGGTACCGAGAGGCTACACCTTC.

The CDR3 nucleotides read TGTGCCAGCAGCGCGTATTGGGGGGGGGCCGGCACAGATACGCAGTATTTT. Its translation is CASSAYWGGAGTDTQYF. This chain connects TRBV28 to TRBJ2-3, with D possibly matching TRBD2 (7 bases). This CDR3 spans 17 amino acids. CDR1 is MDHEN and CDR2 is SYDVKM in the germline V gene. The V end was cut by 6 bases, the J end by 1 base, with 20 bases between. Based on the CDR3 plus reference TRBV28 and TRBJ2-3, the full variable domain is DVKVTQSSRYLVKRTGEKVFLECVQDMDHENMFWYRQDPGLGLRLIYFSYDVKMKEKGDIPEGYSVSREKKERFSLILESASTNQTSMYLCASSAYWGGAGTDTQYFGPGTRLTVL.

V gene TRBV5-1 combines with J gene TRBJ2-1, with 9 bases fitting TRBD1. J lost 5 bases, V lost 7 bases, and 4 bases had no gene match. The CDR3 covers 13 residues. Germline V gene data show CDR1 as SGHRS and CDR2 as YFSETQ. In nucleotides, the CDR3 is TGCGCCAGCGGACAGGGGAGCAACAATGAGCAGTTCTTC. This codes for CASGQGSNNEQFF.

In this sample, this clone turned up a few times. V is TRBV2 and J is TRBJ1-5, with 7 bases lining up with TRBD1. The germline V gene encodes CDR1 SNHLY and CDR2 FYNNEI. The CDR3 loop spans 13 amino acids. V shed 6 bases, J shed 2 bases, and the junction held 1 base outside the gene matches. The DNA for the CDR3 is TGTGCCAGCAGCGGGACAGGCAATCAGCCCCAGCATTTT. It specifies CASSGTGNQPQHF.

The rearrangement links TRBV5-1 to TRBJ1-2; D unresolved. V lost 0 bases, J lost 1 base, and 10 bases lay in between. This CDR3 has 15 amino acids. The V gene's germline CDR1 is SGHRS and CDR2 YFSETQ. CDR3 DNA sequence: TGCGCCAGCAGCTTGGGGCAGTCTGTTAACTATGGCTACACCTTC. Protein: CASSLGQSVNYGYTF.